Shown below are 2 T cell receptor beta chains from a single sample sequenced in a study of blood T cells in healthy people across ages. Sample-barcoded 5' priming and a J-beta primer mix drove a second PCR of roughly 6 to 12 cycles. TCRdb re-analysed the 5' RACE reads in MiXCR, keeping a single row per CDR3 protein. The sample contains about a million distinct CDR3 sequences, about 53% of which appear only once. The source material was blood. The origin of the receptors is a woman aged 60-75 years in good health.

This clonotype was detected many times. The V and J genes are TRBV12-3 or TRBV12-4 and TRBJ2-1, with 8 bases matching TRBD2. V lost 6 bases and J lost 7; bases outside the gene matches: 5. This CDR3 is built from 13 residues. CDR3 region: CASSLGLGNEQFF. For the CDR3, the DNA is TGTGCCAGCAGCCTGGGACTAGGGAATGAGCAGTTCTTC.

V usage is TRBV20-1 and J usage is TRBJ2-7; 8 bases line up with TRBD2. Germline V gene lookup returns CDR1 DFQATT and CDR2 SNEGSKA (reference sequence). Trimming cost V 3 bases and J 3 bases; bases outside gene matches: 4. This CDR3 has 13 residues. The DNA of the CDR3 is TGCAGTGCTAGGCTAGCGGGTAACTACGAGCAGTACTTC. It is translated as CSARLAGNYEQYF.